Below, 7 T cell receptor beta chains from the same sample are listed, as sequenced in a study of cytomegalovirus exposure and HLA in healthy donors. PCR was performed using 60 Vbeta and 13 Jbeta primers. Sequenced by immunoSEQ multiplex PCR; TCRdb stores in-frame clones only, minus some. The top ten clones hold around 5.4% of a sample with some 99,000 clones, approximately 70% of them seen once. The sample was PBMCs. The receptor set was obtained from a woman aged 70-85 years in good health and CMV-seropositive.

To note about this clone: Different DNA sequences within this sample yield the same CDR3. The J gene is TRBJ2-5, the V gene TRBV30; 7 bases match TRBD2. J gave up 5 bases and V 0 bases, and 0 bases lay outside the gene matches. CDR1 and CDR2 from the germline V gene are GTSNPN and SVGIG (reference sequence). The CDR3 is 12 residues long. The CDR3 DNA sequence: TGTGCCTGGAGTGTACTAGCGGAGACCCAGTACTTC. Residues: CAWSVLAETQYF.

The CDR3 sequence is CSVRILGDTEAFF. Written as DNA, the CDR3 is TGCAGCGTCCGGATACTAGGAGACACTGAAGCTTTCTTT. The rearrangement links TRBV29-1 to TRBJ1-1; D call uncertain. This CDR3 is built from 13 residues. Germline CDR1 and CDR2: SQVTM and ANQGSEA. Trimming shortened V by 6 bases and J by 3 bases, and 14 bases separated the two germline ends.

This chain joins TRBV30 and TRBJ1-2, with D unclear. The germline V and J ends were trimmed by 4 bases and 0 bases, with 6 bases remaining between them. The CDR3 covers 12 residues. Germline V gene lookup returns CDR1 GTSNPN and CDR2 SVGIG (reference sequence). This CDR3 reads CAWTPANYGYTF. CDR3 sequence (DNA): TGTGCCTGGACCCCCGCTAACTATGGCTACACCTTC.

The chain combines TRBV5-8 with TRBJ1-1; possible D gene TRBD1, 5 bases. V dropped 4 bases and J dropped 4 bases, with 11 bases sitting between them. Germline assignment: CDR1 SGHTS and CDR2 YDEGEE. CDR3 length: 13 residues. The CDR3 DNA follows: TGTGCCAGCAGCCCCCGACAGCCCACTGAAGCTTTCTTT. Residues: CASSPRQPTEAFF. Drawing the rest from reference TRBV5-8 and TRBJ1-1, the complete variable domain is EAGVTQSPTHLIKTRGQQATLRCSPISGHTSVYWYQQALGLGLQFLLWYDEGEERNRGNFPPRFSGRQFPNYSSELNVNALELEDSALYLCASSPRQPTEAFFGQGTRLTVV.

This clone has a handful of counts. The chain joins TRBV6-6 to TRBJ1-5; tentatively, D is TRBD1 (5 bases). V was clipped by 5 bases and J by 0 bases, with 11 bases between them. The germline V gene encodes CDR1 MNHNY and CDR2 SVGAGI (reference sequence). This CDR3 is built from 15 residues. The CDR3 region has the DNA TGTGCCAGCAGTCCGGGGACTCATAGCAATCAGCCCCAGCATTTT. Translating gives CASSPGTHSNQPQHF.

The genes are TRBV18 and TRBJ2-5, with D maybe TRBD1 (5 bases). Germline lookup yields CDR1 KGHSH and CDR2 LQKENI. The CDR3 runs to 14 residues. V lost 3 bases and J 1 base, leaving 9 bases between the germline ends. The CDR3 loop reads CASSPSTAQETQYF. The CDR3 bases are TGTGCCAGCTCACCCTCGACAGCCCAAGAGACCCAGTACTTC.

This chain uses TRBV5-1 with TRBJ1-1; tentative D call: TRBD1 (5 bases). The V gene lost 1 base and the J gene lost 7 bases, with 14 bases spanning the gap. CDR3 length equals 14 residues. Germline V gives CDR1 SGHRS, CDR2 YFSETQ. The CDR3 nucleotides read TGCGCCAGCAGCTTGTGGGGGGAGGAGGGTGAAGCTTTCTTT. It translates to CASSLWGEEGEAFF.